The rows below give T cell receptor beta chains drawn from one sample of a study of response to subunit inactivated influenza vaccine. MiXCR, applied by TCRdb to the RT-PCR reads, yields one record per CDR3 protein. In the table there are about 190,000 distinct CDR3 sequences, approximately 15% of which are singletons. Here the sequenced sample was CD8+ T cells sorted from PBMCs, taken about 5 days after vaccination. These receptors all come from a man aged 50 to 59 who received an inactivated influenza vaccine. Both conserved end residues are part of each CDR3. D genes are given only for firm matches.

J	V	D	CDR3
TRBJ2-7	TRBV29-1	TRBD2	CSVELAADQAYEQYF
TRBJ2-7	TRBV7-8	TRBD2	CASSLDGLAGYEQYF
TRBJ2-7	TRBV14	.	CASSWTERAEQYF
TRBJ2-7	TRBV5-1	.	CASSLGGAGQAYEQYF
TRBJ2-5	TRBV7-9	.	CASSLGDLWAQETQYF
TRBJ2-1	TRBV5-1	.	CASSLGHNEQFF
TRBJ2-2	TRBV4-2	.	CASSQGGLPLTTPGELFF
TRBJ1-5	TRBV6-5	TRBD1	CASSYSTGTQPQHF
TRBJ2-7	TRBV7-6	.	CASSEGLDYEQYF
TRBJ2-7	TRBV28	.	CASSFTYRGLYEQYF
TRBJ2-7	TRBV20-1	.	CSARLFDSYEQYF
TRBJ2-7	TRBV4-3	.	CASSQDYTETYEQYF
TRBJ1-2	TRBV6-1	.	CASSGTAQYGYTF
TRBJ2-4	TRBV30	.	CAWEDGGGNIQYF
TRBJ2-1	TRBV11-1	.	CASSLESRKGGLYNEQFF
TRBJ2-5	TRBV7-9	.	CASSLVQLPTGNVKYF
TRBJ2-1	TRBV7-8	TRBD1	CASSLVGDSLSYNEQFF
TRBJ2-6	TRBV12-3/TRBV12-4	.	CASSLSGANVLTF
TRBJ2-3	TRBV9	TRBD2	CASSASRGSGISDTQYF
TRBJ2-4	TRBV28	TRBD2	CASSILAGGPENIQYF
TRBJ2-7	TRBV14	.	CASSRDWSSSYEQYF
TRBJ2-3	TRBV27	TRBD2	CASSLLTGGIDTQYF